This TCR beta chain emerged from a study of beta chain features in type 1 diabetes. Trimming removed 3 bases from V and 4 bases from J, with 18 bases in between. From germline, CDR1 is LNHDA and CDR2 SQIVND (reference sequence). CDR3 length equals 16 residues. What was sequenced were expressed TCRB transcripts, since all of the isolated RNA had been reverse transcribed. Generated by immunoSEQ multiplex PCR, the TCRdb table keeps only in-frame clones and is missing some. This table holds roughly 400,000 clones, 8.5% to 10% found once. Whole-study results and caveats: Significant though moderate, a shortening of TCRB CDR3s appeared in all four CD4+ subsets of Type 1 diabetes patients.

Notes on this clone: Antigen unknown.

Per donor, one heparinised blood draw averaged around 120 mL. The clonotype originates from a man aged 30 to 39 with type 1 diabetes. The sample comprised central memory CD4+ T cells from blood. The gene calls are TRBV19 and TRBJ1-2, with a tentative D call TRBD1 (5 bases). In DNA form, the CDR3 reads TGTGCCAGTAGTATTCCTCGGCAGGGTGATGTCTATGGCTACACCTTC. Protein sequence: CASSIPRQGDVYGYTF.